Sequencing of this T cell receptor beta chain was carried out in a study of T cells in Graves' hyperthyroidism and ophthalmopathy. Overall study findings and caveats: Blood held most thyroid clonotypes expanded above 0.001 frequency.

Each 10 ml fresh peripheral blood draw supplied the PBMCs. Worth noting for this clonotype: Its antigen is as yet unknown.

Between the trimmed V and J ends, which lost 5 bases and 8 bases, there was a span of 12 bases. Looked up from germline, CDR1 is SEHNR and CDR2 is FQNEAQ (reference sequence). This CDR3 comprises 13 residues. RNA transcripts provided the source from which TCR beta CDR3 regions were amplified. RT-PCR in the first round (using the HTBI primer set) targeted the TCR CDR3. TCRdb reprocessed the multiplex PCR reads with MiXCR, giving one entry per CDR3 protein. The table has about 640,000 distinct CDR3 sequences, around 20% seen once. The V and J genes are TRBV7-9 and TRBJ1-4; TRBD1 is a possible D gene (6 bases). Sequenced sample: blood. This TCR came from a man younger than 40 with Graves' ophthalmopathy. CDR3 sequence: CASSMDSEEKLFF. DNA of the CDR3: TGTGCCAGCAGCATGGACAGTGAGGAAAAACTGTTTTTT. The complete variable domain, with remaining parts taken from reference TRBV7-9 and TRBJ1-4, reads DTGVSQNPRHKITKRGQNVTFRCDPISEHNRLYWYRQTLGQGPEFLTYFQNEAQLEKSRLLSDRFSAERPKGSFSTLEIQRTEQGDSAMYLCASSMDSEEKLFFGSGTQLSVL.